Each of the 17 T cell receptor beta chains below was sequenced from the same sample in a study of CD8 T cells in Susac syndrome. The RNA input was roughly 0.45 to 1 ug, and it was reverse transcribed with random hexamers. One entry per CDR3 protein results from TCRdb running MiXCR on the immunoSEQ multiplex PCR reads. The sample records about 200,000 distinct CDR3 sequences, approximately 95% being singletons. Material: CD4+ T cells from PBMCs. Every receptor here comes from a human donor in good health.

V usage is TRBV27 and J usage is TRBJ1-5, with 7 nucleotides matching TRBD1. The CDR3 sequence is 15 residues long. Germline V gives CDR1 MNHEY, CDR2 SMNVEV (reference sequence). J lost 1 base, V lost 6 bases, and 6 bases had no gene match. CDR3 loop: CASRQGMISNQPQHF. In DNA, the CDR3 is TGTGCCAGCAGACAGGGGATGATCAGCAATCAGCCCCAGCATTTT.

The chain joins TRBV24-1 to TRBJ1-2, with D maybe TRBD1 (6 bases). This CDR3 comprises 14 residues. The germline CDR1 and CDR2 sequences are KGHDR and SFDVKD. V gave up 1 base and J gave up 5 bases, with 10 bases separating them. As DNA, the CDR3 is TGTGCCACCAGTGATTTACGACAGGATTATGGCTACACCTTC. This translates into CATSDLRQDYGYTF.

V is TRBV29-1 and J is TRBJ2-5; 7 bases map to TRBD1. V trimming: 8 bases; J trimming: 2 bases; junction bases outside the gene matches: 5. Germline V gene data show CDR1 as SQVTM and CDR2 as ANQGSEA. The CDR3 loop spans 12 amino acids. CDR3 DNA: TGCAGCCTCGGGACAGCGCAAGAGACCCAGTACTTC. As protein: CSLGTAQETQYF.

The CDR3 coding sequence is TGCAGTGCCAGTTACCCGGGGGTTAGTCGCGAGCAGTACTTC. It codes for CSASYPGVSREQYF. The gene calls are TRBV20-1 and TRBJ2-7, with D possibly matching TRBD2 (6 bases). Trimming stripped 6 bases from V and 6 bases from J, with 21 bases between. The CDR3 is 14 amino acids. The germline V gene has CDR1 DFQATT and CDR2 SNEGSKA (reference sequence).

V and J are TRBV11-1 and TRBJ1-1; D is possibly TRBD1 (6 bases). V dropped 3 bases and J dropped 3 bases, with 11 bases sitting between them. CDR1 is SGHAT, CDR2 FQDESV, per germline (reference sequence). The CDR3 has 14 residues. CDR3 region: CASSLRTDYTEAFF. As DNA, the CDR3 is TGTGCCAGCAGCTTGCGGACAGACTACACTGAAGCTTTCTTT.

The gene calls are TRBV20-1 and TRBJ2-5; 9 positions match TRBD2. The length of the CDR3 is 15 residues. The germline CDR1 and CDR2 sequences are DFQATT and SNEGSKA (reference sequence). This CDR3 is CSPGGAGGTQETQYF. The CDR3 nucleotides read TGCAGCCCAGGGGGAGCGGGAGGTACCCAAGAGACCCAGTACTTC.

The rearrangement joins TRBV2 to TRBJ1-5; D not certain. Germline V gene sequence: CDR1 SNHLY, CDR2 FYNNEI. This CDR3 is 14 amino acids long. Trimming pared 4 bases from V and 3 bases from J, leaving 10 bases between. This chain's CDR3 is CASSGPQYNQPQHF. The CDR3 DNA sequence: TGTGCCAGCAGTGGTCCACAGTACAATCAGCCCCAGCATTTT.

This chain links TRBV7-3 with TRBJ2-7; D perhaps matches TRBD2 (5 bases). This CDR3 comprises 14 residues. Trimming cost V 1 base and J 2 bases, with 9 bases left between them. CDR1 SGHTA and CDR2 FQGTGA come from the germline V gene. The chain's CDR3 is CASSLIREPYEQYV. The CDR3 nucleotides read TGTGCCAGCAGCTTAATTCGGGAACCCTACGAGCAGTACGTC.

This rearrangement joins TRBV28 to TRBJ1-2, with 7 bases that match TRBD1. CDR1 is MDHEN, CDR2 SYDVKM, per germline. V was clipped by 5 bases and J by 4 bases; unmatched bases: 4. The CDR3 has 13 amino acids. CDR3 loop: CASSPTGTYGYTF. The CDR3 nucleotides read TGTGCCAGCAGTCCGACAGGGACCTATGGCTACACCTTC.

The chain couples TRBV5-4 to TRBJ2-1; 14 nucleotides align to TRBD2. The CDR3 consists of 15 residues. Germline trimming cut 4 bases from V and 9 bases from J; bases unmatched to any gene: 6. Per germline, CDR1 SGHNT and CDR2 YYREEE (reference sequence). The CDR3 DNA reads TGTGCCAGCAGCGGCCGACTAGCGGGAGGGACTGAGCAGTTCTTC. This encodes CASSGRLAGGTEQFF. Complete variable domain (other parts from reference TRBV5-4 and TRBJ2-1): ETGVTQSPTHLIKTRGQQVTLRCSSQSGHNTVSWYQQALGQGPQFIFQYYREEENGRGNFPPRFSGLQFPNYSSELNVNALELDDSALYLCASSGRLAGGTEQFFGPGTRLTVL.

V gene TRBV3-1 combines with J gene TRBJ2-1, with TRBD2 identical over 12 bases. This CDR3 has 16 residues. Germline V gene lookup returns CDR1 LGHDT and CDR2 YNNKEL (reference sequence). V dropped 4 bases and J dropped 15; count of bases not matched to a gene: 16. The CDR3 DNA reads as TGTGCCAGCAGCCCTCCGGGACTAGCGGGTAGCAATGAGGCGTTCTTC. Its translation: CASSPPGLAGSNEAFF.

V and J are TRBV7-9 and TRBJ2-1; D perhaps matches TRBD2 (5 bases). Trimming shortened V by 5 bases and J by 4 bases, and 12 bases separated the two germline ends. The CDR3 loop spans 14 amino acids. Germline V lookup: CDR1 SEHNR, CDR2 FQNEAQ (reference sequence). CDR3 in amino acids: CASSESRGYNEQFF. The CDR3 DNA sequence: TGTGCCAGCAGCGAGAGTCGAGGGTACAATGAGCAGTTCTTC.

The chain has TRBV4-1 and TRBJ1-5; unclear D gene. CDR1 and CDR2 (germline): MGHRA, YSYEKL. This CDR3 has 15 residues. V was cut by 0 bases and J by 5 bases, with 11 bases left in between. Here the CDR3 reads CASSQDRDNYQPQHF. DNA of the CDR3: TGCGCCAGCAGCCAAGATAGAGACAACTATCAGCCCCAGCATTTT.

This chain's CDR3 is CATSPGSERNEQFF. The CDR3, as DNA: TGTGCCACCAGTCCCGGGTCCGAGAGGAATGAGCAGTTCTTC. J is TRBJ2-1 and V is TRBV24-1; D remains ambiguous. The ends were cut back, 6 bases at V and 7 bases at J, with 15 bases in the middle. In germline, CDR1 is KGHDR, CDR2 SFDVKD. This CDR3 contains 14 residues.

The V and J genes are TRBV20-1 and TRBJ2-3; D not resolved. The CDR3 covers 14 residues. Trimming took off 4 bases at V and 2 bases at J, with 13 bases between the two ends. Germline V CDR1 and CDR2: DFQATT, SNEGSKA (reference sequence). CDR3 protein: CSAMPVSDTDTQYF. Here the CDR3 DNA reads TGCAGTGCTATGCCCGTCAGCGACACAGATACGCAGTATTTT.

V and J are TRBV27 and TRBJ1-2, with D unclear. The CDR3 is 13 residues long. Germline CDR1 reads MNHEY; CDR2 reads SMNVEV (reference sequence). V was cut by 6 bases and J by 4 bases, with 12 bases left in between. CDR3 in amino acids: CASSPHSLYGYTF. CDR3 DNA sequence: TGTGCCAGCAGCCCCCACAGCCTCTATGGCTACACCTTC.

The genes are TRBV18 and TRBJ2-5; tentative D call: TRBD2 (5 bases). Germline V CDR1 and CDR2: KGHSH, LQKENI. V lost 3 bases, J lost 5 bases, and 13 bases lay in between. This CDR3 comprises 14 residues. CDR3 sequence: CASSPLGSEETQYF. CDR3 nucleotides: TGTGCCAGCTCACCCTTGGGGAGTGAGGAGACCCAGTACTTC. Drawing the rest from reference TRBV18 and TRBJ2-5, the complete variable domain is NAGVMQNPRHLVRRRGQEARLRCSPMKGHSHVYWYRQLPEEGLKFMVYLQKENIIDESGMPKERFSAEFPKEGPSILRIQQVVRGDSAAYFCASSPLGSEETQYFGPGTRLLVL.